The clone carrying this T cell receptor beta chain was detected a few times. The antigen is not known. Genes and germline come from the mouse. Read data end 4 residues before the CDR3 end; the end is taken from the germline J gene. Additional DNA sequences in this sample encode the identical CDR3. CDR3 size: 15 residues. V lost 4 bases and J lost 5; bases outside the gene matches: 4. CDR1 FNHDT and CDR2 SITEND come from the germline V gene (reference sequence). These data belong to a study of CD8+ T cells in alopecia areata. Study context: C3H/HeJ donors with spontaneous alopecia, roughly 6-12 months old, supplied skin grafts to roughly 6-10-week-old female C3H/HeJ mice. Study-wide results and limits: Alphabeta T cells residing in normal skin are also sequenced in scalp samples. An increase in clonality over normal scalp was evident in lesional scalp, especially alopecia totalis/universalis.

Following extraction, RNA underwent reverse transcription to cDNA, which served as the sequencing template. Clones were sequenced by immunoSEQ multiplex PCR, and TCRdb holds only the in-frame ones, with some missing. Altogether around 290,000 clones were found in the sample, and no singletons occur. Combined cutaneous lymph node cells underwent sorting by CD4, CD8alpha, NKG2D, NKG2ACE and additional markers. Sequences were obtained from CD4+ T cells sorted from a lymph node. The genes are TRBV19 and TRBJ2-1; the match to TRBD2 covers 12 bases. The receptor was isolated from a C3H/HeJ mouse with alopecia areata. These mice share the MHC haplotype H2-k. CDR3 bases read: TGTGCCAGCAGTCGACTGGGGGGGCGAGATGCT. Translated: CASSRLGGRDA. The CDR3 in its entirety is CASSRLGGRDAEQFF.